This T cell receptor (beta chain) was profiled in a study of CD8+ T cells in alopecia areata. Study-wide background: Tofacitinib was taken orally by treated patients, and the dose was 5 to 10 mg twice daily. Regarding the study as a whole: It was lesional scalp, especially alopecia totalis/universalis, that showed higher clonality than normal scalp.

Treatment in this sample: oral pan-JAK inhibitor, 5-10 mg twice daily. Trimming removed 5 bases at V and 7 bases at J, with 18 bases between. The CDR3 loop spans 14 amino acids. The germline gives CDR1 GTSNPN, CDR2 SVGIG (reference sequence). Investigators isolated RNA and reverse transcribed it into cDNA to act as the sequencing template. The table came from immunoSEQ multiplex PCR; TCRdb's copy has only in-frame clones and leaves some out. The table lists some 110,000 clones, 58% of them singletons, with just under 30% in the top ten. Points on this clone: Its matching antigen is unknown.

The sample was CD8+ T cells sorted from blood, taken at week 4, from a patient treated with tofacitinib. This TCR came from a human donor with alopecia areata. The chain employs TRBV30 and TRBJ1-5; D is undetermined. DNA for the CDR3: TGTGCCTGGTCCCCACCGAGAGGGAACCAGCCCCAGCATTTT. Translating it yields CAWSPPRGNQPQHF.